A single sample is the source of the 14 T cell receptor beta chains below, sequenced in a study of T cell responses to AZD1222 COVID-19 vaccine. This table comes from immunoSEQ multiplex PCR, and its TCRdb copy is limited to in-frame clones, with some not included. Of over 70,000 clones in the sample, 88% are singletons; the top ten hold 10%. The material was peripheral blood, obtained on day 0 of MenACWY control vaccination. These receptor sequences come from an adult in good health.

This sequence joins TRBV5-1 and TRBJ2-1, with 10 bases aligning to TRBD1. CDR3 size: 15 residues. With 4 bases clipped from V and 6 bases from J, the junction kept 7 bases outside the gene matches. CDR1 and CDR2 (germline): SGHRS, YFSETQ. Here the CDR3 DNA reads TGCGCCAGCAGCCCGACAGGGGGCAGACTCAATGAGCAGTTCTTC. Translation gives CASSPTGGRLNEQFF.

Details on this clone: The junction differs from germline at one of its ends, possibly a read error. The V and J genes are TRBV5-6 and TRBJ1-1; D is ambiguous. The CDR3 runs to 15 residues. Germline CDR1 and CDR2: SGHDT and YYEEEE. In DNA form, the CDR3 reads TGTGCCGGCAGCACAGTGGGGTCTCGCGACACTGAAGCTTTCTTT. It yields the protein CAGSTVGSRDTEAFF.

The V call is TRBV11-1, the J call TRBJ2-5, with a weak D call TRBD2 (6 bases). Trimming took 3 bases from V and 7 from J, leaving 15 bases between them. CDR1 is SGHAT and CDR2 is FQDESV in the germline V gene (reference sequence). CDR3 length: 14 residues. CDR3 amino acids: CASSLVDQGGTQYF. The CDR3, as DNA: TGTGCCAGCAGCTTGGTGGACCAGGGAGGGACCCAGTACTTC.

The chain uses TRBV9 and TRBJ2-3, with D possibly being TRBD1 (6 bases). The V end was cut by 0 bases, the J end by 2 bases, with 10 bases between. CDR1 and CDR2 (germline): SGDLS, YYNGEE. CDR3 length equals 15 residues. The CDR3 region has the DNA TGTGCCAGCAGCGTAGGAGGGGGATTCACAGATACGCAGTATTTT. Residues: CASSVGGGFTDTQYF.

A few counts support this clone. CDR3 protein: CASSFGQRHQPQHF. CDR3 bases: TGTGCCAGCAGTTTCGGACAGCGACATCAGCCCCAGCATTTT. The chain employs TRBV28 and TRBJ1-5; tentatively, D is TRBD1 (6 bases). Trimming shortened V by 3 bases and J by 5 bases, and 11 bases separated the two germline ends. The CDR3 loop spans 14 amino acids. Germline V gene sequence: CDR1 MDHEN, CDR2 SYDVKM. Variable domain in full (rest from reference TRBV28 and TRBJ1-5): DVKVTQSSRYLVKRTGEKVFLECVQDMDHENMFWYRQDPGLGLRLIYFSYDVKMKEKGDIPEGYSVSREKKERFSLILESASTNQTSMYLCASSFGQRHQPQHFGDGTRLSIL.

Details on this clone: One junction end disagrees with the germline gene, perhaps due to a read error. V is TRBV6-1 and J is TRBJ1-6; 7 nucleotides agree with TRBD1. The CDR3 consists of 13 residues. The germline V gene encodes CDR1 MNHNS and CDR2 SASEGT. The CDR3 coding sequence is TGTGCCAGCAGAGAAGACAGGGATTCACCCCTCCACTTT. Residues: CASREDRDSPLHF.

V usage is TRBV7-2 and J usage is TRBJ1-1, with TRBD1 identical over 7 bases. CDR3 length: 14 residues. Germline V gene data show CDR1 as SGHTA and CDR2 as FQGNSA. Trimming took 4 bases from V and 9 from J; bases not matched to a gene: 11. As DNA, the CDR3 is TGTGCCAGCAGCTCAAAGGGACAGCTATTAAAAGCTTTCTTT. Translating it yields CASSSKGQLLKAFF.

The chain employs TRBV29-1 and TRBJ2-7; 10 nucleotides line up with TRBD1. The V segment lost 7 bases and the J segment 2 bases; nucleotides outside the gene matches: 2. Germline V gene lookup returns CDR1 SQVTM and CDR2 ANQGSEA. The CDR3 spans 12 residues. The DNA for the CDR3 is TGCAGCGCAGGACAGGGGGCCTACGAGCAGTACTTC. The encoded protein is CSAGQGAYEQYF.

The chain uses TRBV6-6 and TRBJ2-7; D possibly corresponds to TRBD2 (6 bases). There are 15 residues in the CDR3. Germline V gives CDR1 MNHNY, CDR2 SVGAGI (reference sequence). V was shortened by 1 base and J by 6 bases, with 16 bases between the two germline ends. Written as DNA, the CDR3 is TGTGCCAGCAGTTACTTGGCAGCGGGCGGTTCCGAGCAGTACTTC. Translation gives CASSYLAAGGSEQYF.

This chain links TRBV5-8 with TRBJ1-2; tentative D call: TRBD1 (5 bases). Germline V gene sequence: CDR1 SGHTS, CDR2 YDEGEE. Deletions cut 1 base from V and 0 bases from J, with 10 bases between. This CDR3 spans 15 amino acids. DNA of the CDR3: TGTGCCAGCAGCTTGCGGGACGTTGCTAACTATGGCTACACCTTC. Translated, it gives CASSLRDVANYGYTF.

The chain has TRBV30 and TRBJ2-2, with 7 bases matching TRBD1. V lost 5 bases to trimming and J lost 1 base; unmatched junction nucleotides: 4. This CDR3 comprises 14 residues. The V gene's germline CDR1 is GTSNPN and CDR2 SVGIG (reference sequence). The CDR3 loop reads CAWAGQVNTGELFF. As DNA, the CDR3 is TGTGCCTGGGCCGGACAGGTGAACACCGGGGAGCTGTTTTTT. The whole variable domain, filled in from reference TRBV30 and TRBJ2-2, reads SQTIHQWPATLVQPVGSPLSLECTVEGTSNPNLYWYRQAAGRGLQLLFYSVGIGQISSEVPQNLSASRPQDRQFILSSKKLLLSDSGFYLCAWAGQVNTGELFFGEGSRLTVL.

This clone has just a few counts. The chain is built from TRBV19 and TRBJ1-1; D gene uncertain. Germline CDR1 LNHDA, CDR2 SQIVND (reference sequence). The CDR3 has 15 residues. Trimming stripped 7 bases from V and 0 bases from J, with 15 bases between. The CDR3 region is CASISRRLMNTEAFF. The DNA of the CDR3 is TGTGCCAGTATCTCCCGGAGATTAATGAACACTGAAGCTTTCTTT.

J is TRBJ2-7 and V is TRBV29-1; either TRBD1 or TRBD2 may supply D (5 bases each). The length of the CDR3 is 14 residues. The ends were cut back, 1 base at V and 4 bases at J, with 14 bases in the middle. Germline CDR1 and CDR2: SQVTM and ANQGSEA. The CDR3 region is CSVEAGAPSYEQYF. CDR3 DNA: TGCAGCGTTGAAGCCGGGGCGCCCAGTTACGAGCAGTACTTC.

The V and J genes are TRBV30 and TRBJ2-2, with D unresolved. Trimming cost V 3 bases and J 1 base, with 12 bases left between them. This CDR3 comprises 15 residues. From germline, CDR1 is GTSNPN and CDR2 SVGIG (reference sequence). DNA of the CDR3: TGTGCCTGGAGAATCCCCCTTGGGAACACCGGGGAGCTGTTTTTT. Encoded protein: CAWRIPLGNTGELFF.